The rows below give T cell receptor beta chains drawn from one sample of a study of shared clonotypes between healthy human individuals. Profiling relied on immunoSEQ multiplex PCR, and the TCRdb table lists in-frame clones only, not all of them. This table holds over 400,000 clones, around 96% found once. Sample: naive CD4+ T cells sorted from blood. Receptor source: a woman aged 25 to 39 in good health. The CDR3 runs from the conserved cysteine through the conserved F or W. D genes are given only for firm matches. For some rows the clone size is stated as once, few or many, or as a class when expanded; others skip it.

TRBJ1-2 | once | . | TRBV28 | CASSPGGSRGYTF | TGTGCCAGCAGCCCCGGGGGGTCGAGGGGCTACACCTTC
TRBJ1-1 | . | . | TRBV7-8 | CASKVIEDTEAFF | TGTGCCAGCAAGGTCATAGAGGACACTGAAGCTTTCTTT
TRBJ2-2 | once | TRBD2 | TRBV11-2 | CASSFPLGLVAGELFF | TGTGCCAGCAGCTTTCCCCTAGGACTAGTGGCAGGGGAGCTGTTTTTT
TRBJ2-3 | . | TRBD2 | TRBV9 | CASSVTREGRTDTQYF | TGTGCCAGCAGCGTCACCCGGGAGGGCCGTACAGATACGCAGTATTTT
TRBJ2-3 | . | . | TRBV7-9 | CASSATGKDTQYF | TGTGCCAGCAGCGCAACAGGGAAGGATACGCAGTATTTT
TRBJ2-5 | . | . | TRBV2 | CACSRHQETQYF | TGTGCCTGCTCTAGGCACCAAGAGACCCAGTACTTC
TRBJ1-5 | . | . | TRBV19 | CASRTGRDNQPQHF | TGTGCCAGTAGAACGGGACGAGACAATCAGCCCCAGCATTTT
TRBJ2-7 | . | . | TRBV7-9 | CASSRSSYEQYF | TGTGCCAGCTCGCGCAGCTCCTACGAGCAGTACTTC
TRBJ2-7 | . | . | TRBV2 | CASSWLSASYEQYF | TGTGCCAGCAGTTGGCTCTCAGCGTCCTACGAGCAGTACTTC
TRBJ2-5 | . | TRBD1 | TRBV7-2 | CASSLVATGASGTQYF | TGTGCCAGCAGCTTAGTAGCCACAGGGGCGTCGGGGACCCAGTACTTC
TRBJ1-1 | . | . | TRBV7-3 | CASRAGPRTEAFF | TGTGCCAGCAGGGCTGGCCCGAGGACTGAAGCTTTCTTT
TRBJ2-1 | . | . | TRBV29-1 | CRVGGARDEQFF | TGCAGGGTTGGGGGAGCGCGCGATGAGCAGTTCTTC
TRBJ2-7 | once | . | TRBV5-6 | CASSSTGGSYYEQYF | TGTGCCAGCAGCTCGACAGGAGGGTCCTACTACGAGCAGTACTTC
TRBJ2-1 | . | . | TRBV9 | CASRDLRGSSYNEQFF | TGTGCCAGCAGGGACCTTAGGGGCAGCTCCTACAATGAGCAGTTCTTC
TRBJ2-1 | . | TRBD1 | TRBV11-3 | CASSAAGTGDNEQFF | TGTGCCAGCAGCGCCGCCGGGACAGGGGACAATGAGCAGTTCTTC
TRBJ2-3 | . | . | TRBV29-1 | CSVRRAASTDTQYF | TGCAGCGTCCGTCGGGCTGCTAGCACAGATACGCAGTATTTT
TRBJ1-6 | . | TRBD1 | TRBV2 | CASSEQGAQDHSPLHF | TGTGCCAGCAGTGAGCAGGGGGCGCAGGACCACTCACCCCTCCACTTT
TRBJ2-2 | . | . | TRBV28 | CAHGGHANTGELFF | TGTGCCCACGGCGGGCACGCGAACACCGGGGAGCTGTTTTTT
TRBJ2-3 | . | TRBD2 | TRBV28 | CASSLGGGGSDTQYF | TGTGCCAGCAGTTTAGGCGGGGGGGGGTCAGATACGCAGTATTTT
TRBJ2-2 | . | . | TRBV4-2 | CASSPDGGGTGELFF | TGTGCCAGCAGCCCAGACGGTGGAGGCACCGGGGAGCTGTTTTTT
TRBJ1-4 | . | TRBD1 | TRBV28 | CASCPTGGREKLFF | TGTGCCAGCTGCCCGACAGGGGGAAGGGAAAAACTGTTTTTT
TRBJ2-1 | . | TRBD1 | TRBV7-9 | CASTPGQAVANEQFF | TGTGCCAGCACCCCGGGACAGGCTGTGGCCAATGAGCAGTTCTTC
TRBJ2-1 | . | TRBD2 | TRBV9 | CASSATGTSTLRNEQFF | TGTGCCAGCAGCGCCACCGGGACTAGCACTCTTCGGAATGAGCAGTTCTTC
TRBJ1-1 | . | . | TRBV5-1 | CASSLEWKNTEAFF | TGCGCCAGCAGCTTGGAGTGGAAGAACACTGAAGCTTTCTTT
TRBJ2-3 | . | . | TRBV7-3 | CASSSDSRLDTQYF | TGTGCCAGCAGCTCTGACTCGCGGCTAGATACGCAGTATTTT
TRBJ2-7 | . | . | TRBV4-1 | CASSQDHVLAKYEQYF | TGCGCCAGCAGCCAAGACCATGTCCTAGCAAAATACGAGCAGTACTTC
TRBJ1-1 | . | . | TRBV18 | CASSRTDRNTEAFF | TGTGCCAGCTCACGAACGGACAGGAACACTGAAGCTTTCTTT
TRBJ2-3 | . | . | TRBV27 | CASSRHRNTDTQYF | TGTGCCAGCAGCCGGCATAGAAACACAGATACGCAGTATTTT
TRBJ1-5 | . | TRBD1 | TRBV27 | CASSRSRDSYQPQHF | TGTGCCAGCAGTCGGAGCCGGGACAGTTATCAGCCCCAGCATTTT
TRBJ2-7 | . | . | TRBV27 | CASSYRAPCEQYF | TGTGCCAGCAGTTACAGGGCCCCCTGCGAGCAGTACTTC
TRBJ2-7 | . | TRBD1 | TRBV7-8 | CASSYRDSSYEQYF | TGTGCCAGCAGCTACCGGGACAGTTCCTACGAGCAGTACTTC
TRBJ2-5 | . | . | TRBV9 | CASSPGLTRAETQYF | TGTGCCAGCAGCCCCGGTCTCACCCGGGCGGAGACCCAGTACTTC
TRBJ2-1 | once | . | TRBV10-3 | CVSRGGPTYNEQFF | TGTGTCTCGCGCGGCGGGCCTACCTACAATGAGCAGTTCTTC
TRBJ2-7 | . | . | TRBV6-5 | CASSYSTETYEQYF | TGTGCCAGCAGTTACTCGACAGAAACCTACGAGCAGTACTTC
TRBJ2-2 | once | TRBD1 | TRBV7-3 | CASSLRITGGLNTGELFF | TGTGCCAGCAGCTTAAGGATTACAGGGGGCCTAAACACCGGGGAGCTGTTTTTT
TRBJ2-5 | . | . | TRBV4-1 | CASAPKGTREETQYF | TGCGCCAGCGCGCCAAAGGGGACCCGGGAAGAGACCCAGTACTTC
TRBJ2-6 | . | TRBD2 | TRBV2 | CASRAGPSGANVLTF | TGTGCCAGCAGAGCGGGACCCTCTGGGGCCAACGTCCTGACTTTC
TRBJ2-3 | . | TRBD1 | TRBV10-2 | CASSGGQASTDTQYF | TGCGCCAGCAGTGGTGGACAGGCTAGCACAGATACGCAGTATTTT
TRBJ1-5 | few | . | TRBV11-2 | CASSLEVGQPQHF | TGTGCCAGCAGCTTAGAAGTGGGACAGCCCCAGCATTTT
TRBJ2-7 | . | TRBD2 | TRBV5-4 | CASSRRLAGGKSSYEQYF | TGTGCCAGCAGTAGAAGACTAGCGGGAGGGAAGAGCTCCTACGAGCAGTACTTC
TRBJ2-5 | . | . | TRBV29-1 | CSVRTPGETQYF | TGCAGCGTTCGGACTCCTGGAGAGACCCAGTACTTC
TRBJ1-3 | . | . | TRBV6-6 | CASSRQVPSGNTIYF | TGTGCCAGCAGCAGACAGGTACCCTCTGGAAACACCATATATTTT
TRBJ2-7 | . | . | TRBV14 | CASSQEVLKHEQYF | TGTGCCAGCAGCCAAGAAGTCCTAAAGCACGAGCAGTACTTC
TRBJ1-2 | . | . | TRBV19 | CASSIVGRFNYGYTF | TGTGCCAGTAGTATAGTCGGCAGGTTTAACTATGGCTACACCTTC
TRBJ1-2 | . | . | TRBV2 | CASSESFGTNNGYTF | TGTGCCAGCAGTGAAAGTTTTGGGACAAATAATGGCTACACCTTC